This T cell receptor (beta chain) was sequenced in a study of cytomegalovirus exposure and HLA in healthy donors. PCR was performed using 60 Vbeta and 13 Jbeta primers. Per the original data handling: Roughly 80 million unique TCR beta chains, 9 million to 12 million shared, were counted in a later analysis. Sequencing was performed with immunoSEQ multiplex PCR; in TCRdb, only in-frame clones are kept and a portion is missing. The V and J calls and clone size come from that table; D and trimming were worked out from the DNA. This table holds around 170,000 clones, roughly 80% found once. With V trimmed by 4 bases and J by 0 bases, 6 bases remained unmatched. The CDR3 length is 15 residues. Germline V gives CDR1 SGHNT, CDR2 YYREEE (reference sequence).

The receptor was isolated from a woman aged 50 to 60 in good health and CMV-seropositive. The chain combines TRBV5-4 with TRBJ1-2; 7 bases align to TRBD1. The sample comprised PBMCs. CDR3 sequence: CASSHGTETNYGYTF. CDR3 nucleotide sequence: TGTGCCAGCAGCCACGGGACAGAGACTAACTATGGCTACACCTTC.